A single sample gave rise to the 5 T cell receptor beta chains below, sequenced in a study of early stage breast cancer tumors. Clones were sequenced by immunoSEQ multiplex PCR, and TCRdb holds only the in-frame ones, with some missing. The sample yields under 45,000 clones, around 69% seen once. The sequenced sample consisted of blood. The source is a person in their fifties with breast cancer.

This clone came up once. The genes are TRBV19 and TRBJ1-1; 7 bases are a match to TRBD1. This CDR3 is built from 14 residues. CDR1 LNHDA and CDR2 SQIVND come from the germline V gene (reference sequence). Germline trimming cut 7 bases from V and 6 bases from J; bases unmatched to any gene: 11. The CDR3 sequence is CASKGTGVVAEAFF. The CDR3 DNA reads TGTGCCAGTAAGGGAACAGGGGTAGTAGCTGAAGCTTTCTTT. The complete variable domain, with remaining parts taken from reference TRBV19 and TRBJ1-1, reads DGGITQSPKYLFRKEGQNVTLSCEQNLNHDAMYWYRQDPGQGLRLIYYSQIVNDFQKGDIAEGYSVSREKKESFPLTVTSAQKNPTAFYLCASKGTGVVAEAFFGQGTRLTVV.

The rearrangement joins TRBV14 to TRBJ1-2; D gene unclear. This CDR3 spans 14 amino acids. CDR1 is SGHDN, CDR2 FVKESK, per germline. V lost 2 bases and J lost 4, with 11 bases in between. CDR3 residues: CASSQRQATYGYTF. Here the CDR3 DNA reads TGTGCCAGCAGCCAACGTCAGGCGACCTATGGCTACACCTTC.

The chain recombines TRBV19 with TRBJ1-1, with D tentatively TRBD1 (6 bases). CDR3 size: 13 residues. Germline values: CDR1 LNHDA, CDR2 SQIVND (reference sequence). The V end lost 8 bases, the J end lost 3 bases, and 13 bases lay between the germline ends. CDR3 in amino acids: CASQRGGHTEAFF. For the CDR3, the DNA is TGTGCCAGTCAGAGGGGGGGCCACACTGAAGCTTTCTTT. The whole variable domain, filled in from reference TRBV19 and TRBJ1-1, reads DGGITQSPKYLFRKEGQNVTLSCEQNLNHDAMYWYRQDPGQGLRLIYYSQIVNDFQKGDIAEGYSVSREKKESFPLTVTSAQKNPTAFYLCASQRGGHTEAFFGQGTRLTVV.

The sample holds a few counts of this clone. V is TRBV7-2 and J is TRBJ1-1, with D maybe TRBD1 (6 bases). This CDR3 is 13 amino acids long. The ends were cut back, 3 bases at V and 7 bases at J, with 12 bases in the middle. Per germline, CDR1 SGHTA and CDR2 FQGNSA. Written as DNA, the CDR3 is TGTGCCAGCAGCTTCGCTACAGGGAATGAAGCTTTCTTT. Amino acids: CASSFATGNEAFF. Variable domain in full (rest from reference TRBV7-2 and TRBJ1-1): GAGVSQSPSNKVTEKGKDVELRCDPISGHTALYWYRQSLGQGLEFLIYFQGNSAPDKSGLPSDRFSAERTGGSVSTLTIQRTQQEDSAVYLCASSFATGNEAFFGQGTRLTVV.

The genes are TRBV11-2 and TRBJ1-1; D uncertain. Trimming took 1 base from V and 1 from J, leaving 7 bases between them. The CDR3 contains 14 residues. Germline assignment: CDR1 SGHAT and CDR2 FQNNGV. The CDR3 loop reads CASSLGLTNTEAFF. Here the CDR3 DNA reads TGTGCCAGCAGCTTAGGACTTACGAACACTGAAGCTTTCTTT.